This entry features one T cell receptor beta chain sequence. Its antigen is undetermined. This sample was taken from a study of T cells expressing NK-cell markers. Study observations and caveats: The dominant NKG2C+ clonotypes represented roughly 1.0-7.5% of CD8+ T cells in five to seven donors.

TCRdb reworked the 5' RACE reads into one entry per CDR3 protein, no DNA. The listing records about 260,000 distinct CDR3 sequences. Germline assignment: CDR1 DFQATT and CDR2 SNEGSKA (reference sequence). This CDR3 has 16 amino acids. The sample taken for sequencing was blood T cells: a sorted CD56 or NKG2C T cell subset, CD4+ or CD8+ T cells, or bulk PBMC T cells (not recorded which). The sequence was obtained from a woman between 18 and 70 years old in good health. The chain is built from TRBV20-1 and TRBJ2-3; TCRdb calls TRBD2, which cannot be checked without DNA. The CDR3 loop reads CSAGGGLAGGQDTQYF.